This TCR beta chain was sequenced in a study of cytotoxic CD8 clonotypes in ibrutinib-treated CLL. V shed 5 bases and J 6 bases; nucleotides not matched to a gene: 10. The germline CDR1 and CDR2 sequences are GTSNPN and SVGIG (reference sequence). The CDR3 is 13 amino acids. Study-wide findings and caveats: Lymph node repertoires were not studied, and sampling times were unmatched. On treatment, the uncommon public clonotypes contracted or remained stable.

With sequencing, the targeted depth ranged from 1 in 200,000 to 1 in 1 million T cells. Sequencing used immunoSEQ multiplex PCR; TCRdb keeps in-frame clones, though not all of them. The table shows about 150,000 clones, with about 75% occurring only once. This clone was counted a few times. Antigen unknown. The rearrangement links TRBV30 to TRBJ2-7; 7 bases line up with TRBD1. Sequences were derived from PBMCs, sampled after 24 months of ibrutinib treatment. The clonotype originates from a human donor with chronic lymphocytic leukemia. The CDR3 DNA sequence: TGTGCCTGGGACTACAGGGGATGGTCCGAGCAGTACTTC. This translates into CAWDYRGWSEQYF.